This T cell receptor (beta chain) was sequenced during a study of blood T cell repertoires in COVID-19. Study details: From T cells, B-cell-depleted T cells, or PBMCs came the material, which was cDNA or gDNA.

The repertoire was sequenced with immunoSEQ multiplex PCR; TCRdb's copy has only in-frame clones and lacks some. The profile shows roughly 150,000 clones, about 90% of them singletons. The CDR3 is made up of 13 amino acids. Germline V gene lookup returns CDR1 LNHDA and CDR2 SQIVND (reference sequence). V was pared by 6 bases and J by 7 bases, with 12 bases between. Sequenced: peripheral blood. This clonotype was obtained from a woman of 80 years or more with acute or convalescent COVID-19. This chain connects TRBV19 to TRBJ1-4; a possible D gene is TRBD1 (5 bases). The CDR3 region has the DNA TGTGCCAGTAGATCCGGTAGGGGTGAAAAACTGTTTTTT. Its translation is CASRSGRGEKLFF.